The present entry profiles one TCR beta chain with its context. Its antigen remains unknown. TCRdb's table, derived via immunoSEQ multiplex PCR, lists solely in-frame clones and lacks some. This table holds roughly 32,000 clones, around 77% found once. Time point reported: week 35, safety follow-up. Alongside topical imiquimod, each dose of vaccine comprised 300 ug of mutant IDH1 20-mer peptide. V was trimmed by 6 bases and J by 5 bases, leaving 13 bases between them. The CDR3 sequence is 13 residues long. Germline CDR1 SNHLY, CDR2 FYNNEI. This record belongs to a study of a mutant IDH1 vaccine in newly diagnosed glioma. Turning to the study itself: With temozolomide cycles, or 4-6 weeks after radiotherapy alone, vaccination was started. Treated patients were roughly 62% male, around 40% female, mean age around 40 years. Those enrolled had earlier been treated with radiotherapy, temozolomide, or both, mostly both.

This sequence originates from a woman in her twenties or thirties with glioma. Some clones in this sample may be carry-over from other donors' samples. The chain uses TRBV2 and TRBJ2-5, with D possibly TRBD1 on 5 matching bases. The material sequenced was PBMCs, taken from a glioma patient whose treatment included an IDH1 peptide vaccine. CDR3 DNA: TGTGCCAGCAGCGGTTCAGGGCTGGAGACCCAGTACTTC. Translating gives CASSGSGLETQYF.